The T cell receptor (beta chain) described here comes from a study of blood T cell repertoires in COVID-19. Germline-derived CDR1 and CDR2 are LGHNA and YSLEER. CDR3 size: 16 residues. Trimming left V 4 bases short and J 1 base short, with 14 bases between. This clone was detected a few times. In the authors' workflow: Reference gene primer amplification yielded estimated nucleated cell counts. Clones were sequenced by immunoSEQ multiplex PCR, and TCRdb holds only the in-frame ones, with some missing. V, J and clone size are taken as reported in that table, and D and trimming were inferred from the DNA itself. The sample consists of about 170,000 clones, 70% to 85% of them appearing once.

The TCR comes from a man aged 55 to 69 who had recovered from COVID-19. J is TRBJ2-4 and V is TRBV4-3; D is possibly TRBD1 (5 bases). The specimen was peripheral blood. CDR3 DNA sequence: TGCGCCAGCAGCCTTAATAGTGGGGCTGCCAAAAACATTCAGTACTTC. It encodes CASSLNSGAAKNIQYF.